What follows are 28 T cell receptor beta chains derived from one specimen sequenced in a study of blood T cell repertoires in COVID-19. Produced via immunoSEQ multiplex PCR; TCRdb's table is partial and in-frame only. The sample carries over 110,000 clones, 70% to 90% recorded once. Source material: peripheral blood. These receptors were taken from a human donor in a cohort sampled during active COVID-19.

The V gene is TRBV27, the J gene TRBJ1-2; D is ambiguous. V was clipped by 1 base and J by 8 bases, with 17 bases between them. The germline gives CDR1 MNHEY, CDR2 SMNVEV (reference sequence). The CDR3 consists of 15 residues. The CDR3, as DNA: TGTGCCAGCAGTTTATATAGCGAGTCTATAAGGGGCTACACCTTC. Translation: CASSLYSESIRGYTF.

In its sample, this clone was seen once. V and J are TRBV19 and TRBJ2-1, with TRBD2 as a possible D gene (6 bases). V lost 1 base to trimming and J lost 4 bases, with 11 bases between them. CDR3 length: 15 residues. CDR1 is LNHDA and CDR2 is SQIVND in the germline V gene (reference sequence). This CDR3 reads CASSIGRGPYNEQFF. The CDR3, as DNA: TGTGCCAGTAGTATAGGGAGGGGCCCTTACAATGAGCAGTTCTTC.

The rearrangement joins TRBV19 to TRBJ1-1, with a weak D call TRBD1 (6 bases). Trimming shortened V by 5 bases and J by 6 bases, and 22 bases separated the two germline ends. Germline CDR1 and CDR2: LNHDA and SQIVND (reference sequence). CDR3 size: 16 residues. The chain's CDR3 is CASSPTGTILSAEAFF. For the CDR3, the DNA is TGTGCCAGTAGTCCCACCGGGACAATTCTTTCTGCTGAAGCTTTCTTT.

This clone occurred a few times. Within the sample, other DNA sequences also encode this same CDR3. The chain recombines TRBV9 with TRBJ2-1, with 9 bases identical to TRBD2. The CDR3 is 15 residues long. The V gene end was trimmed by 0 bases and the J gene end by 2 bases; junction bases not matched to a gene: 0. Germline V CDR1 and CDR2: SGDLS, YYNGEE. The DNA of the CDR3 is TGTGCCAGCAGCGTAGGCGGGGGGGCCTACAATGAGCAGTTCTTC. As protein: CASSVGGGAYNEQFF.

V and J are TRBV19 and TRBJ1-2, with D possibly TRBD1 on 6 matching bases. V was cut by 7 bases and J by 4 bases, with 10 bases left in between. This CDR3 comprises 12 residues. The germline gives CDR1 LNHDA, CDR2 SQIVND (reference sequence). The CDR3 DNA sequence: TGTGCCAGTACTGAAGGGGGCTATGGCTACACCTTC. Translated, it gives CASTEGGYGYTF. Combining the CDR3 with reference TRBV19 and TRBJ1-2 gives the whole variable domain DGGITQSPKYLFRKEGQNVTLSCEQNLNHDAMYWYRQDPGQGLRLIYYSQIVNDFQKGDIAEGYSVSREKKESFPLTVTSAQKNPTAFYLCASTEGGYGYTFGSGTRLTVV.

The chain uses TRBV19 and TRBJ2-2, with D perhaps TRBD2 (6 bases). The CDR3 loop spans 14 amino acids. V lost 9 bases and J 0 bases, leaving 11 bases between the germline ends. CDR1 is LNHDA and CDR2 is SQIVND in the germline V gene (reference sequence). CDR3 DNA sequence: TGTGCCAGCAGCGGGCAGTCGAACACCGGGGAGCTGTTTTTT. As protein: CASSGQSNTGELFF.

The rearrangement links TRBV9 to TRBJ2-7; 8 nucleotides line up with TRBD1. Trimming took 3 bases from V and 0 from J; bases not matched to a gene: 5. Germline CDR1 is SGDLS and CDR2 is YYNGEE. CDR3 size: 15 residues. The DNA for the CDR3 is TGTGCCAGCAGCGCGGGACAGGCTAACTCCTACGAGCAGTACTTC. Its translation is CASSAGQANSYEQYF.

V is TRBV5-4 and J is TRBJ1-2; tentatively, D is TRBD1 (5 bases). This CDR3 has 13 amino acids. From germline, CDR1 is SGHNT and CDR2 YYREEE (reference sequence). V shed 7 bases and J shed 2 bases, with 12 bases lying between them. CDR3 DNA: TGTGCCAGCGCCAGGGTGGAAAACTATGGCTACACCTTC. Translated: CASARVENYGYTF.

The chain recombines TRBV30 with TRBJ2-5, with a possible D match to TRBD2 (5 bases). Germline V gene data show CDR1 as GTSNPN and CDR2 as SVGIG (reference sequence). This CDR3 spans 15 amino acids. The V end was cut by 7 bases, the J end by 1 base, with 19 bases between. In DNA, the CDR3 is TGTGCCTACGAGGGTAGCACGGTCCGCCAAGAGACCCAGTACTTC. Translation gives CAYEGSTVRQETQYF.

V gene TRBV6-1 combines with J gene TRBJ1-1; D is uncertain. This CDR3 is 13 amino acids long. CDR1 MNHNS and CDR2 SASEGT come from the germline V gene. Trimming cost V 3 bases and J 0 bases, with 5 bases left between them. The CDR3 DNA is TGTGCCAGCAGTGAGAGCCTGAACACTGAAGCTTTCTTT. It specifies CASSESLNTEAFF.

This chain links TRBV11-2 with TRBJ2-7, with 9 bases lining up with TRBD1. CDR1 and CDR2 (germline): SGHAT, FQNNGV. The CDR3 sequence is 16 residues long. V was clipped by 4 bases and J by 2 bases; unmatched bases: 9. CDR3 protein: CASSSSSGQGPYEQYF. The CDR3 bases are TGTGCCAGCAGCTCATCTTCGGGACAGGGCCCCTACGAGCAGTACTTC.

J is TRBJ2-2 and V is TRBV4-1; 7 bases fit TRBD1. Looked up from germline, CDR1 is MGHRA and CDR2 is YSYEKL. J gave up 0 bases and V 2 bases, and 6 bases lay outside the gene matches. The CDR3 runs 17 residues. The CDR3 loop reads CASSQHGQVANTGELFF. The CDR3, as DNA: TGCGCCAGCAGCCAACACGGACAGGTTGCGAACACCGGGGAGCTGTTTTTT.

In its sample, this clone was seen a few times. This chain links TRBV9 with TRBJ1-4, with 7 bases lining up with TRBD1. This CDR3 spans 14 amino acids. The germline V gene encodes CDR1 SGDLS and CDR2 YYNGEE. Unmatched junction bases numbered 3, after V lost 2 bases and J lost 5 bases. In DNA form, the CDR3 reads TGTGCCAGCAGCGTGGACAGGTCGAATGAAAAACTGTTTTTT. It yields the protein CASSVDRSNEKLFF.

This chain links TRBV6-5 with TRBJ2-7; weak D call: TRBD1 (6 bases). CDR1 is MNHEY, CDR2 SVGAGI, per germline. Trimming shortened V by 7 bases and J by 6 bases, and 16 bases separated the two germline ends. The CDR3 loop spans 13 amino acids. In nucleotides, the CDR3 is TGTGCCAGCACTACAGGGCCGAGCTCCGAGCAGTACTTC. Translating it yields CASTTGPSSEQYF.

This chain joins TRBV7-9 and TRBJ2-7; 8 nucleotides line up with TRBD2. Germline V lookup: CDR1 SEHNR, CDR2 FQNEAQ (reference sequence). The CDR3 length is 14 residues. The V and J ends lost 1 base and 4 bases, in that order; junction bases with no gene match: 3. CDR3 DNA: TGTGCCAGCAGCTTAGTCGGGGGGGCGTACGAGCAGTACTTC. It encodes CASSLVGGAYEQYF.

The genes are TRBV3-1 (or the pseudogene TRBV3-2) and TRBJ2-1, with 9 bases lining up with TRBD1. With V trimmed by 0 bases and J by 5 bases, 5 bases remained unmatched. The CDR3 length is 16 residues. CDR1 and CDR2 (germline): LGHDT, YNNKEL (reference sequence). In nucleotides, the CDR3 is TGTGCCAGCAGCCAAGATCGGGACAGGGAGCACAATGAGCAGTTCTTC. This gives the protein CASSQDRDREHNEQFF.

Worth noting for this clone: One end of the junction varies from germline; a read error may be responsible. The CDR3: CVSDRGPNEQFF. CDR3 bases: TGTGTCAGCGACAGGGGTCCCAATGAGCAGTTCTTC. This chain joins TRBV6-6 and TRBJ2-1, with 8 bases matching TRBD1. The germline V gene has CDR1 MNHNY and CDR2 SVGAGI (reference sequence). The CDR3 extends over 12 amino acids.

This clone was seen a handful of times. This CDR3 reads CASSFQNQPQHF. For the CDR3, the DNA is TGTGCCAGCAGCTTCCAGAATCAGCCCCAGCATTTT. The genes are TRBV7-9 and TRBJ1-5; D is ambiguous. Germline V gene lookup returns CDR1 SEHNR and CDR2 FQNEAQ (reference sequence). This CDR3 spans 12 amino acids. Trimming took 3 bases from V and 4 from J, leaving 4 bases between them.

A word on this clone: At one end the junction does not follow the germline gene, possibly because of a read error. V is TRBV30 and J is TRBJ2-1, with 10 bases that match TRBD2. This CDR3 has 14 amino acids. Germline V gives CDR1 GTSNPN, CDR2 SVGIG (reference sequence). Here the CDR3 reads CAWIKRGGYSEQFF. The CDR3 DNA reads as TGTGCCTGGATCAAGCGGGGGGGTTACAGTGAGCAGTTCTTC. Based on the CDR3 plus reference TRBV30 and TRBJ2-1, the full variable domain is SQTIHQWPATLVQPVGSPLSLECTVEGTSNPNLYWYRQAAGRGLQLLFYSVGIGQISSEVPQNLSASRPQDRQFILSSKKLLLSDSGFYLCAWIKRGGYSEQFFGPGTRLTVL.

The chain links TRBV6-5 to TRBJ1-6; D gene ambiguous. The CDR3 extends over 14 amino acids. Germline V gene sequence: CDR1 MNHEY, CDR2 SVGAGI. The V and J ends lost 0 bases and 8 bases respectively, with 8 bases between them. CDR3 amino acids: CASSYSTTHSPLHF. DNA of the CDR3: TGTGCCAGCAGTTACTCAACGACACATTCACCCCTCCACTTT.

J is TRBJ2-1 and V is TRBV10-3; 14 positions match TRBD2. Germline loops: CDR1 ENHRY, CDR2 SYGVKD. With V trimmed by 10 bases and J by 5 bases, 4 bases remained unmatched. The CDR3 length is 14 residues. The CDR3 is CATGLAGGDNEQFF. CDR3 sequence (DNA): TGTGCCACAGGACTAGCGGGGGGTGACAATGAGCAGTTCTTC.

This clone turned up a few times. The chain uses TRBV7-9 and TRBJ2-2; possible D gene TRBD1, 6 bases. CDR3 length: 13 residues. Trimming left V 1 base short and J 7 bases short, with 7 bases between. Germline V CDR1 and CDR2: SEHNR, FQNEAQ (reference sequence). CDR3 in DNA: TGTGCCAGCAGCTTAGGGACAGACGGGGAGCTGTTTTTT. It encodes CASSLGTDGELFF.

The CDR3 DNA is TGTGCCAGCAGCTTAAGTGACAGGGGCGCAGAGTACTTC. Translated: CASSLSDRGAEYF. The J gene is TRBJ2-7, the V gene TRBV7-9, with 8 bases aligning to TRBD1. This CDR3 has 13 amino acids. V trimming: 2 bases; J trimming: 11 bases; junction bases outside the gene matches: 8. Germline V gives CDR1 SEHNR, CDR2 FQNEAQ (reference sequence).

The chain couples TRBV5-6 to TRBJ2-1, with 7 bases fitting TRBD2. Germline lookup yields CDR1 SGHDT and CDR2 YYEEEE. The V and J ends lost 2 bases and 5 bases, in that order; junction bases with no gene match: 4. This CDR3 has 14 amino acids. The CDR3 DNA is TGTGCCAGCAGCTTTGGACTAGGGGACAATGAGCAGTTCTTC. Residues: CASSFGLGDNEQFF. Full variable domain (remainder filled in from reference TRBV5-6 and TRBJ2-1): DAGVTQSPTHLIKTRGQQVTLRCSPKSGHDTVSWYQQALGQGPQFIFQYYEEEERQRGNFPDRFSGHQFPNYSSELNVNALLLGDSALYLCASSFGLGDNEQFFGPGTRLTVL.

The chain recombines TRBV3-1 (or the pseudogene TRBV3-2) with TRBJ1-3, with D maybe TRBD1 (6 bases). Trimming took 1 base from V and 0 from J, leaving 22 bases between them. The CDR3 is 20 residues long. CDR1 is LGHDT and CDR2 is YNNKEL in the germline V gene (reference sequence). The CDR3 sequence: CASSQVLTRGTPSSGNTIYF. CDR3 bases: TGTGCCAGCAGCCAAGTCCTAACGAGGGGGACACCAAGCTCTGGAAACACCATATATTTT.

The V and J genes are TRBV5-1 and TRBJ1-2, with 7 bases that match TRBD1. Unmatched junction bases numbered 6, after V lost 4 bases and J lost 3 bases. Looked up from germline, CDR1 is SGHRS and CDR2 is YFSETQ. The CDR3 is made up of 14 amino acids. For the CDR3, the DNA is TGCGCCAGCAGCACCGGGACAGAGCACTATGGCTACACCTTC. It encodes CASSTGTEHYGYTF.

The chain links TRBV24-1 to TRBJ1-1; 10 bases are shared with TRBD1. From germline, CDR1 is KGHDR and CDR2 SFDVKD. Trimming removed 7 bases from V and 1 base from J; junction bases left unmatched: 2. The CDR3 spans 14 residues. As DNA, the CDR3 is TGTGCCACCAGAGACAGGGGGCGGAACACTGAAGCTTTCTTT. Its protein is CATRDRGRNTEAFF.

This chain connects TRBV4-2 to TRBJ2-7, with 13 bases identical to TRBD2. Germline-derived CDR1 and CDR2 are LGHNA and YNFKEQ. J was trimmed by 2 bases and V by 3 bases; bases with no gene match: 4. This CDR3 is built from 16 residues. In DNA, the CDR3 is TGTGCCAGCAGCCAGGACGGACTAGCGGGGGCCTACGAGCAGTACTTC. Residues: CASSQDGLAGAYEQYF.